This is a list of T cell receptor beta chains from one sample in a study of PD-1 blockade in classical Hodgkin lymphoma. Libraries were prepared by immunoSEQ multiplex PCR; TCRdb keeps only in-frame clonotypes and omits some of them. The sample includes about 150,000 clones, under 85% of them seen just once. The starting material was peripheral blood mononuclear cells (PBMCs), obtained before the second cycle of nivolumab. These receptor sequences come from a human donor with classical Hodgkin lymphoma. Both conserved end residues are part of each CDR3.

j_call,v_call,cdr3_aa
TRBJ2-1,TRBV4-2,CASSQEGLAASYNEQFF
TRBJ2-3,TRBV5-4,CASSPPRLAGTDTQYF
TRBJ2-1,TRBV5-1,CASSHDPPLAAEQFF
TRBJ2-2,TRBV7-9,CASSLARLAGDTGELFF
TRBJ1-3,TRBV6-5,CASSTTGKSRNTIYF
TRBJ1-1,TRBV13,CASSEGHPNTEAFF
TRBJ2-2,TRBV7-3,CASSFPSGELFF
TRBJ1-1,TRBV28,CASSLAGGPYTEAFF
TRBJ2-7,TRBV25-1,CASSGTGQDEQYF
TRBJ2-3,TRBV7-2,CASSPGGTDTQYF
TRBJ2-1,TRBV10-3,CAIGLAGVYNEQFF
TRBJ1-5,TRBV6-1,CASSELGNQPQHF
TRBJ2-7,TRBV7-9,CASSHLSFPYEQYF
TRBJ2-7,TRBV11-1,CASSAQGAYF
TRBJ2-2,TRBV7-2,CASSTGLAQPGELFF
TRBJ1-4,TRBV19,CASSIERQYGMEKLFF
TRBJ2-5,TRBV6-5,CASSYGTGEKETQYF
TRBJ2-3,TRBV6-5,CASSYSDTQYF
TRBJ1-4,TRBV19,CASSKRRQGATGLDEKLFF